Listed here are 2 T cell receptor beta chains from one sample, sequenced in a study of blood T cell repertoires in COVID-19. Measured with immunoSEQ multiplex PCR; TCRdb has only the in-frame clones, and not every one. Here the sample spans 200,000 to 250,000 clones, around 85% being singletons. The material sequenced was peripheral blood. All receptors derive from a woman aged 45-65 years with acute or convalescent COVID-19.

V is TRBV9 and J is TRBJ2-1, with TRBD2 matching over 8 bases. Germline V gene lookup returns CDR1 SGDLS and CDR2 YYNGEE. The CDR3 totals 14 residues. Trimming cost V 2 bases and J 6 bases; bases outside gene matches: 4. CDR3: CASSVTAGANEQFF. DNA for the CDR3: TGTGCCAGCAGCGTGACAGCGGGAGCCAATGAGCAGTTCTTC.

The chain has TRBV4-3 and TRBJ2-3, with 11 bases aligning to TRBD2. Germline-derived CDR1 and CDR2 are LGHNA and YSLEER. The CDR3 loop spans 17 amino acids. V lost 3 bases, J lost 0 bases, and 5 bases stayed unmatched. CDR3 sequence (DNA): TGCGCCAGCAGCCATAGCGGGGGGGCCGGGAGCACAGATACGCAGTATTTT. Its protein product is CASSHSGGAGSTDTQYF.